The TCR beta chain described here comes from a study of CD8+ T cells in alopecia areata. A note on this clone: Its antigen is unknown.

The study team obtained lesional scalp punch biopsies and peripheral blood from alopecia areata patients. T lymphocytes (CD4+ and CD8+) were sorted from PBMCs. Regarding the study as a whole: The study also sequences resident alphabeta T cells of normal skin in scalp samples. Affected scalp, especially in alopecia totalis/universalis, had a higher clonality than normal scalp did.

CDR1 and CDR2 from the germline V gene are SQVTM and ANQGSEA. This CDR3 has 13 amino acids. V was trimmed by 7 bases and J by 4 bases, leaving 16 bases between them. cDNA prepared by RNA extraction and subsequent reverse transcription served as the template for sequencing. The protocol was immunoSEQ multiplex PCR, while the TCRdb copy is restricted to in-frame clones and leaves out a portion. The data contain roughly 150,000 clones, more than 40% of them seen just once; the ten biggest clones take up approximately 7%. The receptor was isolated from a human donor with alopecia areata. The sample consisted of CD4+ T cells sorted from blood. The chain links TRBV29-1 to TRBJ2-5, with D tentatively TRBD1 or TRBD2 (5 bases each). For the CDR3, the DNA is TGCAGCGGTAGGGGACGGCCTGGAGAGACCCAGTACTTC. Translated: CSGRGRPGETQYF.